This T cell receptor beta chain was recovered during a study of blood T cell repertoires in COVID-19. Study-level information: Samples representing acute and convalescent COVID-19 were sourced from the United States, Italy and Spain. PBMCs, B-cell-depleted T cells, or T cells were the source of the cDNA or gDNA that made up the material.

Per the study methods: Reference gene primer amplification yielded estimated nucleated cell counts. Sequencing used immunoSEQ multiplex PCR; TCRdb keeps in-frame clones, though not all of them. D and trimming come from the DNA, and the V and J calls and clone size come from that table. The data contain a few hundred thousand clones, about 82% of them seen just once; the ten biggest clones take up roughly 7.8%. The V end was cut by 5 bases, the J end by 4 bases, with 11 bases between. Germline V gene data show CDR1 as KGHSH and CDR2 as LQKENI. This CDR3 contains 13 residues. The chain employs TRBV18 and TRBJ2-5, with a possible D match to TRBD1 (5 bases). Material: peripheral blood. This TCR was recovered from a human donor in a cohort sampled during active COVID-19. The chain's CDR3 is CASSSPDRETQYF. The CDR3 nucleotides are TGTGCCAGCTCATCCCCCGACAGAGAGACCCAGTACTTC. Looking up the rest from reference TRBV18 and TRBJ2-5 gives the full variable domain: NAGVMQNPRHLVRRRGQEARLRCSPMKGHSHVYWYRQLPEEGLKFMVYLQKENIIDESGMPKERFSAEFPKEGPSILRIQQVVRGDSAAYFCASSSPDRETQYFGPGTRLLVL.